The 14 T cell receptor beta chains reported below all come from one sample, sequenced in a study of early T cells in non-severe SARS-CoV-2 infection. TCRdb reanalysed the 5' RACE reads using MiXCR and keeps one entry per CDR3 protein. The sample carries 45,000 to 75,000 distinct CDR3 sequences, approximately 5.6% recorded once. The specimen sequenced was whole blood. These TCRs come from an adult who was a healthcare worker with PCR-confirmed SARS-CoV-2 infection or an uninfected control (not recorded which).

In the case of this clonotype: Mismatch with germline at one junction end may stem from a read error. J is TRBJ2-1 and V is TRBV5-1; 10 bases are shared with TRBD2. Looked up from germline, CDR1 is SGHRS and CDR2 is YFSETQ. This CDR3 is built from 17 residues. The CDR3 DNA reads TGCGCCAACAGCTCCTTTAGCGGGAGGAGCTCCTACAATGAGCAGTTCTTC. Translation gives CANSSFSGRSSYNEQFF.

This clonotype was counted only a few times. One end of the junction is discordant with germline, which a read error may explain. This chain uses TRBV24-1 with TRBJ2-3, with TRBD2 matching over 11 bases. The CDR3 contains 15 residues. Germline values: CDR1 KGHDR, CDR2 SFDVKD. CDR3 bases: TGTGGCACCAGTGACCCTAGCGGGAGGTACGATACGCAGTATTTT. This codes for CGTSDPSGRYDTQYF.

This clonotype was detected a few times. The chain has TRBV20-1 and TRBJ2-2, with TRBD2 matching over 7 bases. The CDR3 length is 17 residues. V shed 3 bases and J 2 bases; nucleotides not matched to a gene: 12. The germline V gene has CDR1 DFQATT and CDR2 SNEGSKA (reference sequence). CDR3 DNA: TGCAGTGCTAGTGCGTCGTACAGCGGGAAAAACACCGGGGAGCTGTTTTTT. This translates into CSASASYSGKNTGELFF.

The sample holds many counts of this clonotype. The chain joins TRBV6-1 to TRBJ2-5; D is tentatively TRBD1 or TRBD2 (5 bases each). The V gene lost 4 bases and the J gene lost 2 bases, with 17 bases spanning the gap. This CDR3 has 16 residues. Germline CDR1 is MNHNS and CDR2 is SASEGT. The DNA of the CDR3 is TGTGCCAGCAGTGCCCTCGGGGCAGCTATTCAAGAGACCCAGTACTTC. Protein sequence: CASSALGAAIQETQYF.

The gene calls are TRBV6-2 or TRBV6-3 and TRBJ2-1; weak D call: TRBD2 (5 bases). V gave up 6 bases and J gave up 9 bases, with 9 bases separating them. The CDR3 has 11 residues. Looked up from germline, CDR1 is MNHEY and CDR2 is SVGEGT. CDR3 bases: TGTGCCAGCAGGCAACTAGGTGAGCAGTTCTTC. Encoded protein: CASRQLGEQFF.

Regarding this clonotype: The junction differs from germline at one of its ends, possibly a read error. The chain combines TRBV2 with TRBJ2-3, with 10 positions matching TRBD2. The CDR3 is 14 residues long. CDR1 and CDR2 (germline): SNHLY, FYNNEI. The CDR3 region is CASCEREGVDTQYF. The CDR3 DNA follows: TGTGCCAGCTGTGAGCGGGAGGGGGTAGATACGCAGTATTTT.

This clonotype was found many times. The CDR3 loop is CASSRRTNTGELFF. The CDR3 DNA sequence: TGTGCCAGCAGTCGACGGACGAACACCGGGGAGCTGTTTTTT. This chain links TRBV6-1 with TRBJ2-2; D not resolved. Germline V gives CDR1 MNHNS, CDR2 SASEGT. This CDR3 region has 14 residues. V dropped 5 bases and J dropped 0 bases, with 7 bases sitting between them.

This clonotype was detected many times. This chain uses TRBV7-9 with TRBJ1-4; D is ambiguous. The CDR3 extends over 13 amino acids. Germline CDR1 SEHNR, CDR2 FQNEAQ (reference sequence). The ends were cut back, 3 bases at V and 8 bases at J, with 10 bases in the middle. The CDR3 loop reads CASSFFLGEKLFF. DNA of the CDR3: TGTGCCAGCAGCTTCTTCCTGGGCGAAAAACTGTTTTTT.

J is TRBJ1-5 and V is TRBV4-3; a weak D match, TRBD1 (5 bases). V was clipped by 0 bases and J by 4 bases, with 10 bases between them. This CDR3 comprises 15 residues. The germline gives CDR1 LGHNA, CDR2 YSLEER. As DNA, the CDR3 is TGCGCCAGCAGCCAAGATATGGGGGGGAATCAGCCCCAGCATTTT. Protein: CASSQDMGGNQPQHF.

This clonotype has a count of ten or more. This rearrangement joins TRBV4-2 to TRBJ1-2; the D gene is possibly TRBD1 (5 bases). Trimming took 1 base from V and 2 from J, leaving 14 bases between them. CDR3 length: 16 amino acids. The germline CDR1 and CDR2 sequences are LGHNA and YNFKEQ. As DNA, the CDR3 is TGTGCCAGCAGCCAAGGGACCGGGGCTTACAACTATGGCTACACCTTC. This sequence encodes CASSQGTGAYNYGYTF.

In this sample, this clonotype turned up many times. DNA of the CDR3: TGTGCCAGCAGCTTAGAAGGGAGGAACACTGAAGCTTTCTTT. It yields the protein CASSLEGRNTEAFF. This chain links TRBV7-9 with TRBJ1-1; D unclear. This CDR3 region has 14 residues. Deletions cut 1 base from V and 1 base from J, with 7 bases between. The V gene's germline CDR1 is SEHNR and CDR2 FQNEAQ (reference sequence). Full variable domain (missing parts from reference TRBV7-9 and TRBJ1-1): DTGVSQNPRHKITKRGQNVTFRCDPISEHNRLYWYRQTLGQGPEFLTYFQNEAQLEKSRLLSDRFSAERPKGSFSTLEIQRTEQGDSAMYLCASSLEGRNTEAFFGQGTRLTVV.

This clonotype appeared many times. This chain connects TRBV20-1 to TRBJ1-6, with a tentative D call TRBD1 (5 bases). The CDR3 totals 16 residues. Trimming removed 3 bases from V and 3 bases from J, with 15 bases in between. CDR1 is DFQATT, CDR2 SNEGSKA, per germline (reference sequence). The CDR3 nucleotides are TGCAGTGCTAGGGGGCCAGGTGCGGGCTATAATTCACCCCTCCACTTT. Its translation: CSARGPGAGYNSPLHF.

A note on this clonotype: Its ends do not fully match the called genes, so a read error is possible. The chain links TRBV6-6 to TRBJ2-1; 8 bases line up with TRBD1. This CDR3 contains 16 residues. The V gene's germline CDR1 is MNHNY and CDR2 SVGAGI (reference sequence). DNA for the CDR3: TGTGCCAGCACTATTAACGACAGGGGCCCCTACAATGAGCAGCTCTTC. This sequence encodes CASTINDRGPYNEQLF.

Ten or more counts support this clonotype. J is TRBJ2-2 and V is TRBV20-1, with TRBD2 matching 9 bases. Germline loops: CDR1 DFQATT, CDR2 SNEGSKA (reference sequence). V was clipped by 3 bases and J by 1 base; unmatched bases: 12. CDR3 length equals 18 residues. CDR3 DNA sequence: TGCAGTGCTAGTTCGGCGGGAGGGCCTCAAATGAACACCGGGGAGCTGTTTTTT. As protein: CSASSAGGPQMNTGELFF.